The T cell receptor (beta chain) described here comes from a study of breast tumors, draining lymph nodes, adjacent tissues. V lost 5 bases and J lost 2; bases outside the gene matches: 6. The germline V gene has CDR1 SNHLY and CDR2 FYNNEI. The CDR3 spans 14 residues. TCRdb re-called the multiplex PCR reads with MiXCR, one entry per CDR3 protein. The sample has over 150,000 distinct CDR3 sequences, 33% seen once; the top ten hold approximately 4.2%. Axillary draining lymph nodes of breast cancer patients supplied the node samples. This clonotype was detected many times. Its antigen is currently unknown. Study-level findings and limits: Compared with lymph nodes, tumors were less diverse; compared with nontumor tissue, more. That most tumor T cells come from lymph nodes remained unproven. Tumor and nontumor repertoires were significantly more similar in luminal-like than in basal-like breast cancer.

This receptor was obtained from a female donor with breast cancer. Some clones in this sample may be carry-over from other donors' samples. The V and J genes are TRBV2 and TRBJ2-7, with TRBD2 matching over 7 bases. Sample: axillary lymph node tissue. The CDR3 here is CASSSQAGPYEQYF. The CDR3 region has the DNA TGTGCCAGCAGTTCACAAGCGGGGCCCTACGAGCAGTACTTC.